The sequence of this T cell receptor (beta chain) was determined in a study of cytotoxic CD8 clonotypes in ibrutinib-treated CLL. Study overall: By median roughly 65 months, around twelve had progressed and about 15 stayed remitted; responses had been 2 complete and 24 partial.

Points on this clone: Its cognate antigen is unknown.

The CDR3 loop spans 16 amino acids. The ends lost 5 bases at V and 5 bases at J; junction bases unmatched: 13. The germline V gene has CDR1 SEHNR and CDR2 FQNEAQ (reference sequence). Findings and limits, study-wide: Exceeding age-matched healthy donors, baseline clonality also tracked the counts of circulating CD8+ T cells. Clonotypes that were public were uncommon, and they contracted or stayed stable on treatment.

Sequencing used immunoSEQ multiplex PCR; TCRdb keeps in-frame clones, though not all of them. The table lists 30,000 to 35,000 clones, more than 65% of them singletons. The specimen comprised PBMCs, sampled before ibrutinib treatment. The chain recombines TRBV7-9 with TRBJ2-3; 7 bases line up with TRBD1. This TCR was sampled from a human donor with chronic lymphocytic leukemia. The CDR3 reads CASSTHDRDGGDTQYF. As DNA, the CDR3 is TGTGCCAGCAGCACCCACGACAGGGATGGTGGAGATACGCAGTATTTT.